The clone carrying this T cell receptor beta chain was seen many times. The antigen is undetermined. V shed 8 bases and J shed 4 bases, with 13 bases lying between them. This CDR3 is built from 13 residues. One entry per CDR3 protein, called by TCRdb with MiXCR from the 5' RACE reads. Counted here are about 500,000 distinct CDR3 sequences, 20% occurring once; the ten biggest clones make up under 15%. This record comes from a study of T-cell memory formation after mild COVID-19. Across the study: Largely, TCR clusters stayed within a single donor.

Study-level results: Of the contracting clones, CD4+ ones lay mainly in CM and EM, and CD8+ ones in EMRA. CD4/CD8 balance characterized clones contracting day 15 to 85, and CD4+ skew characterized later expanders.

The sample comprised PBMCs or a T cell subset sorted from them (not recorded which). V usage is TRBV12-3 or TRBV12-4 and J usage is TRBJ2-3; D assignment may be TRBD1 or TRBD2 (6 bases each). The origin of this receptor is an adult woman who had mild COVID-19 (a few samples of this study predate the infection). Cell type and time point are not known. In DNA form, the CDR3 reads TGTGCCAGCGGGGGGACACTGCCAGATACGCAGTATTTT. Translated, it gives CASGGTLPDTQYF.